A single sample gave rise to the 18 T cell receptor beta chains below, sequenced in a study of cytotoxic CD8 clonotypes in ibrutinib-treated CLL. Sequencing was performed with immunoSEQ multiplex PCR; in TCRdb, only in-frame clones are kept and a portion is missing. The sample records tens of thousands of clones, about two thirds being singletons. The sequences come from PBMCs, collected at disease progression, from a patient treated with ibrutinib. The receptor source for this set is a human donor with chronic lymphocytic leukemia.

Worth noting for this clone: At one end, the junction sequence differs from germline, possibly due to a read error. V is TRBV15 and J is TRBJ1-1; no firm D call. The V gene's germline CDR1 is LNHNV and CDR2 YYDKDF (reference sequence). The CDR3 runs 13 residues. The CDR3 is CATRRGGWAEAFF. CDR3 nucleotide sequence: TGTGCCACCAGAAGAGGAGGGTGGGCTGAAGCTTTCTTT.

The V and J genes are TRBV6-5 and TRBJ1-2; weak D call: TRBD1 (5 bases). CDR1 and CDR2 (germline): MNHEY, SVGAGI. The ends were cut back, 2 bases at V and 6 bases at J, with 16 bases in the middle. The CDR3 is made up of 15 amino acids. CDR3 amino acids: CASSYPGLRGNGYTF. In nucleotides, the CDR3 is TGTGCCAGCAGTTACCCGGGACTCCGGGGGAATGGCTACACCTTC.

The chain employs TRBV29-1 and TRBJ1-1; D unclear. CDR1 and CDR2 from the germline V gene are SQVTM and ANQGSEA. Between the trimmed V and J ends, which lost 6 bases and 11 bases, there was a span of 16 bases. This CDR3 region has 11 residues. CDR3 DNA: TGCAGCGTCCAGGCGGGCAGGTCGGCTTTCTTT. Its translation: CSVQAGRSAFF. Using reference TRBV29-1 and TRBJ1-1 for the parts outside the CDR3, the full variable domain is SAVISQKPSRDICQRGTSLTIQCQVDSQVTMMFWYRQQPGQSLTLIATANQGSEATYESGFVIDKFPISRPNLTFSTLTVSNMSPEDSSIYLCSVQAGRSAFFGQGTRLTVV.

This clone has a handful of counts. The V gene is TRBV19, the J gene TRBJ1-1; TRBD1 might be the D (5 bases). V lost 7 bases and J 3 bases, leaving 12 bases between the germline ends. In germline, CDR1 is LNHDA, CDR2 SQIVND (reference sequence). The CDR3 is 13 residues long. CDR3 sequence: CASTTLTDTEAFF. The CDR3 nucleotides read TGTGCCAGTACTACATTGACAGACACTGAAGCTTTCTTT. The complete variable domain, with remaining parts taken from reference TRBV19 and TRBJ1-1, reads DGGITQSPKYLFRKEGQNVTLSCEQNLNHDAMYWYRQDPGQGLRLIYYSQIVNDFQKGDIAEGYSVSREKKESFPLTVTSAQKNPTAFYLCASTTLTDTEAFFGQGTRLTVV.

This sequence joins TRBV2 and TRBJ1-2, with 8 bases that match TRBD1. The CDR3 spans 16 residues. CDR1 is SNHLY and CDR2 is FYNNEI in the germline V gene. V was pared by 4 bases and J by 2 bases, with 9 bases of the junction left unmatched. The CDR3 region has the DNA TGTGCCAGCAGTGTTACAGGGGGGGATTTGAACTATGGCTACACCTTC. It is translated as CASSVTGGDLNYGYTF.

The table lists this clone with a count of one. The chain links TRBV29-1 to TRBJ1-1; no definite D call. V was pared by 5 bases and J by 2 bases, with 15 bases between. Germline lookup yields CDR1 SQVTM and CDR2 ANQGSEA. CDR3 length: 14 amino acids. Written as DNA, the CDR3 is TGCAGCGTTCTCTTGTCTCGGAGCAACACTGAAGCTTTCTTT. Translated, it gives CSVLLSRSNTEAFF.

The chain uses TRBV19 and TRBJ1-6; D is unresolved. In germline, CDR1 is LNHDA, CDR2 SQIVND (reference sequence). With 4 bases removed from V and 7 bases from J, the gap between germline ends came to 17 bases. The CDR3 consists of 16 residues. CDR3 nucleotides: TGTGCCAGTAGTAGCCGGACCGATTCTGGGAATTCACCCCTCCACTTT. Translated, it gives CASSSRTDSGNSPLHF.

The rearrangement joins TRBV5-4 to TRBJ2-3, with D unclear. The CDR3 sequence is 12 residues long. Trimming took 3 bases from V and 4 from J, leaving 6 bases between them. The germline CDR1 and CDR2 sequences are SGHNT and YYREEE (reference sequence). As DNA, the CDR3 is TGTGCCAGCAGCTCCGGCCCAGATACGCAGTATTTT. This encodes CASSSGPDTQYF.

This clone was found a few times. As DNA, the CDR3 is TGTGCCAGCTCACCCCCGATATGGTCAGGGGACGAGCAGTACTTC. Translated: CASSPPIWSGDEQYF. The V gene is TRBV18, the J gene TRBJ2-7; maybe TRBD1 (6 bases). Germline V gene lookup returns CDR1 KGHSH and CDR2 LQKENI. The CDR3 has 15 amino acids. V was clipped by 3 bases and J by 5 bases, with 17 bases between them.

The chain carries TRBV9 and TRBJ2-2; 7 nucleotides line up with TRBD1. The CDR3 sequence is 16 residues long. CDR1 is SGDLS, CDR2 YYNGEE, per germline. The trim removed 2 bases at V and 0 bases at J, leaving 4 bases unmatched. The CDR3 DNA reads as TGTGCCAGCAGCGTTTGGGACAGCACGAACACCGGGGAGCTGTTTTTT. It specifies CASSVWDSTNTGELFF.

V and J are TRBV7-2 and TRBJ1-5; a weak D match, TRBD1 (5 bases). The CDR3 contains 14 residues. V lost 5 bases and J 5 bases, leaving 13 bases between the germline ends. Per the germline V gene, CDR1 is SGHTA and CDR2 is FQGNSA. CDR3: CASSGGGFDQPQHF. The CDR3 coding sequence is TGTGCCAGCAGCGGGGGGGGGTTCGATCAGCCCCAGCATTTT.

This clone was counted once. The chain carries TRBV5-4 and TRBJ2-5; tentative D call: TRBD1 (6 bases). Deletions cut 4 bases from V and 2 bases from J, with 9 bases between. Germline V gene sequence: CDR1 SGHNT, CDR2 YYREEE (reference sequence). This CDR3 has 13 amino acids. CDR3 sequence reads: CASSNQGQETQYF. DNA of the CDR3: TGTGCCAGCAGCAATCAGGGGCAAGAGACCCAGTACTTC.

This chain connects TRBV5-1 to TRBJ1-1, with D unresolved. Germline CDR1 reads SGHRS; CDR2 reads YFSETQ. Trimming stripped 0 bases from V and 6 bases from J, with 6 bases between. This CDR3 contains 12 residues. The CDR3, as DNA: TGCGCCAGCAGCTTGGTGGCCTCTGAAGCTTTCTTT. As protein: CASSLVASEAFF. Full variable domain (rest looked up from reference TRBV5-1 and TRBJ1-1): KAGVTQTPRYLIKTRGQQVTLSCSPISGHRSVSWYQQTPGQGLQFLFEYFSETQRNKGNFPGRFSGRQFSNSRSEMNVSTLELGDSALYLCASSLVASEAFFGQGTRLTVV.

This clone came up a few times. The chain links TRBV5-4 to TRBJ1-2; 7 bases match TRBD1. V was clipped by 0 bases and J by 8 bases; unmatched bases: 7. In germline, CDR1 is SGHNT, CDR2 YYREEE (reference sequence). There are 14 residues in the CDR3. Written as DNA, the CDR3 is TGTGCCAGCAGCTTGGACAGGGGAGTACAAGGCTACACCTTC. Translating it yields CASSLDRGVQGYTF.

The chain is built from TRBV19 and TRBJ1-1; unclear D gene. In germline, CDR1 is LNHDA, CDR2 SQIVND (reference sequence). The ends were cut back, 9 bases at V and 1 base at J, with 12 bases in the middle. CDR3 length equals 13 residues. The DNA for the CDR3 is TGTGCCAGCATCAACCCCCGGAACACTGAAGCTTTCTTT. It specifies CASINPRNTEAFF.

The CDR3 protein is CASSYSTAVNEKLFF. The CDR3 nucleotides are TGTGCCAGCAGTTACTCGACAGCAGTTAATGAAAAACTGTTTTTT. The chain carries TRBV6-6 and TRBJ1-4; tentatively, D is TRBD1 (5 bases). V dropped 0 bases and J dropped 4 bases, with 9 bases sitting between them. Germline V lookup: CDR1 MNHNY, CDR2 SVGAGI (reference sequence). This CDR3 is built from 15 residues.

The rearrangement links TRBV6-5 to TRBJ1-1, with a possible D match to TRBD1 (5 bases). The CDR3 extends over 13 amino acids. Trimming took 5 bases from V and 1 from J, leaving 8 bases between them. Per germline, CDR1 MNHEY and CDR2 SVGAGI. CDR3 in amino acids: CASSRGPNTEAFF. CDR3 sequence (DNA): TGTGCCAGCAGTCGGGGACCGAACACTGAAGCTTTCTTT.

V gene TRBV2 combines with J gene TRBJ1-1, with D possibly TRBD1 on 5 matching bases. Trimming removed 4 bases from V and 0 bases from J, with 12 bases in between. The CDR3 consists of 15 residues. Germline CDR1 and CDR2: SNHLY and FYNNEI. The CDR3 DNA reads as TGTGCCAGCAGTGGGCGGATGGGGCTGAACACTGAAGCTTTCTTT. As protein: CASSGRMGLNTEAFF. Full variable domain (missing parts from reference TRBV2 and TRBJ1-1): EPEVTQTPSHQVTQMGQEVILRCVPISNHLYFYWYRQILGQKVEFLVSFYNNEISEKSEIFDDQFSVERPDGSNFTLKIRSTKLEDSAMYFCASSGRMGLNTEAFFGQGTRLTVV.